This T cell receptor (beta chain) derives from a study of blood T cell repertoires in COVID-19. Across the whole study: Collection of acute and convalescent COVID-19 samples took place in the United States, Italy and Spain. Sources were T cells, B-cell-depleted T cells, or PBMCs; the material itself was cDNA or gDNA.

Seattle enrolled patients during active infection and tracked them longitudinally. Original methodology: By means of reference gene primer amplification, nucleated cell counts were estimated. TCRdb's copy holds only in-frame clones and misses some; the assay was immunoSEQ multiplex PCR. The DNA gave D and trimming, while V, J and clone size come from that table. The table includes around 430,000 clones, more than 70% detected once. V lost 5 bases and J lost 1, with 8 bases in between. Germline V gene data show CDR1 as LGHNT and CDR2 as FRNRAP. This CDR3 has 14 amino acids. The sequenced material came from peripheral blood. This sequence was found in a woman in her forties or fifties with COVID-19, enrolled during active disease. This chain uses TRBV12-5 with TRBJ2-2; D not resolved. Here the CDR3 reads CASGLRENTGELFF. CDR3 sequence (DNA): TGTGCTAGTGGTCTAAGAGAGAACACCGGGGAGCTGTTTTTT.